What follows are 14 T cell receptor beta chains derived from one specimen sequenced in a study of shared clonotypes between healthy human individuals. TCRdb's copy holds only in-frame clones and misses some; the assay was immunoSEQ multiplex PCR. The sample lists around 1.9 million clones, 85% to 95% occurring once. CD8 cells regarded as naive lacked CD45RO, were positively chosen for CCR7, and omitted terminally differentiated effector memory CD45RA+ cells. Source material: naive CD8+ T cells from PBMCs. These receptors were taken from a man between 18 and 35 years old in good health. Some clones in this sample may be carry-over from other donors' samples.

The chain carries TRBV10-3 and TRBJ1-2; maybe TRBD1 (6 bases). Trimming pared 0 bases from V and 6 bases from J, leaving 23 bases between. The CDR3 contains 18 residues. Germline V gene sequence: CDR1 ENHRY, CDR2 SYGVKD. CDR3 sequence (DNA): TGTGCCATCAGTGAGTCGATCCGGACAGCTCATCGGGGAAATGGCTACACCTTC. Translated: CAISESIRTAHRGNGYTF.

V and J are TRBV15 and TRBJ2-7; D is perhaps TRBD2 (5 bases). The CDR3 contains 14 residues. V lost 5 bases and J 3 bases, leaving 14 bases between the germline ends. Germline V gene sequence: CDR1 LNHNV, CDR2 YYDKDF (reference sequence). This CDR3 reads CATSPRTGYYEQYF. As DNA, the CDR3 is TGTGCCACCAGCCCCAGGACTGGCTACTACGAGCAGTACTTC.

Points on this clone: The same CDR3 also results from other DNA sequences found in this sample. The V gene is TRBV29-1, the J gene TRBJ2-1; D ambiguous. Between the trimmed V and J ends, which lost 0 bases and 7 bases, there was a span of 10 bases. This CDR3 contains 13 residues. CDR1 and CDR2 from the germline V gene are SQVTM and ANQGSEA. In DNA form, the CDR3 reads TGCAGCGTTGAAGAACGGTCTTATAATGAGCAGTTCTTC. Translation gives CSVEERSYNEQFF.

The V call is TRBV5-4, the J call TRBJ1-1, with D possibly TRBD1 on 6 matching bases. This CDR3 spans 14 amino acids. Trimming cost V 4 bases and J 4 bases, with 14 bases left between them. The germline V gene has CDR1 SGHNT and CDR2 YYREEE (reference sequence). The CDR3 DNA reads TGTGCCAGCAGCACCACAGGGTGGGGCACTGAAGCTTTCTTT. It specifies CASSTTGWGTEAFF.

The chain couples TRBV25-1 to TRBJ1-2, with 8 positions matching TRBD1. Germline V gene sequence: CDR1 MGHDK, CDR2 SYGVNS. The CDR3 consists of 14 residues. With V trimmed by 7 bases and J by 6 bases, 10 bases remained unmatched. CDR3 sequence (DNA): TGTGCCAGCACCGAAGGGTCAGGGGGCGATGGCTACACCTTC. Residues: CASTEGSGGDGYTF.

The chain joins TRBV27 to TRBJ2-1; D is possibly TRBD1 (6 bases). This CDR3 spans 16 amino acids. The V gene's germline CDR1 is MNHEY and CDR2 SMNVEV (reference sequence). The V end was cut by 2 bases, the J end by 8 bases, with 19 bases between. In DNA form, the CDR3 reads TGTGCCAGCAGTTTACTACGGGACACGGGTTCCGATGAGCAGTTCTTC. It translates to CASSLLRDTGSDEQFF.

This clone was observed once. The chain is built from TRBV11-2 and TRBJ2-5; D possibly corresponds to TRBD2 (6 bases). Germline CDR1 reads SGHAT; CDR2 reads FQNNGV. Trimming cost V 5 bases and J 5 bases, with 27 bases left between them. The CDR3 sequence is 18 residues long. CDR3 sequence (DNA): TGTGCCAGCAGCCCATTACCGGCGGAGGGGCCGGGCGGGGAGACCCAGTACTTC. Its translation is CASSPLPAEGPGGETQYF.

The chain carries TRBV6-1 and TRBJ2-7; tentatively, D is TRBD1 (5 bases). This CDR3 is 15 amino acids long. The V end was cut by 10 bases, the J end by 6 bases, with 25 bases between. CDR1 and CDR2 (germline): MNHNS, SASEGT. This CDR3 is CATTLMDTLSVEQYF. CDR3 nucleotides: TGTGCCACTACTTTAATGGACACCCTGAGTGTCGAGCAGTACTTC.

This chain uses TRBV6-5 with TRBJ2-5; D call uncertain. The CDR3 has 14 amino acids. Trimming stripped 4 bases from V and 0 bases from J, with 9 bases between. Germline V gene sequence: CDR1 MNHEY, CDR2 SVGAGI. CDR3 region: CASSSDLYQETQYF. Written as DNA, the CDR3 is TGTGCCAGCAGTTCGGACCTATACCAAGAGACCCAGTACTTC.

V gene TRBV28 combines with J gene TRBJ1-1, with D unclear. Looked up from germline, CDR1 is MDHEN and CDR2 is SYDVKM. V was trimmed by 3 bases and J by 2 bases, leaving 10 bases between them. The CDR3 extends over 14 amino acids. The CDR3 region is CASSFRAQNTEAFF. Here the CDR3 DNA reads TGTGCCAGCAGTTTCCGCGCTCAAAACACTGAAGCTTTCTTT.

The CDR3 DNA is TGTGCCAGCAGCCATTATGTTCCGCCCCAGCATTTT. As protein: CASSHYVPPQHF. This chain uses TRBV5-4 with TRBJ1-5; the D is unclear. The germline V gene encodes CDR1 SGHNT and CDR2 YYREEE (reference sequence). The CDR3 loop spans 12 amino acids. The V gene lost 4 bases and the J gene lost 9 bases, with 11 bases spanning the gap.

The V gene is TRBV4-3, the J gene TRBJ1-1; tentatively, D is TRBD1 (6 bases). Germline V gene sequence: CDR1 LGHNA, CDR2 YSLEER. Trimming stripped 1 base from V and 4 bases from J, with 13 bases between. CDR3 size: 15 residues. CDR3 DNA: TGCGCCAGCAGCCAAGGAGACAGGTTGCTCACTGAAGCTTTCTTT. Protein product: CASSQGDRLLTEAFF.

The chain joins TRBV11-2 to TRBJ2-3; 14 bases align to TRBD2. Germline V gene lookup returns CDR1 SGHAT and CDR2 FQNNGV. After removal of 2 bases from V and 5 bases from J, the junction contained 12 bases not matched to a gene. There are 19 residues in the CDR3. The CDR3 sequence: CASSLMGLAGDEGRDTQYF. The CDR3 bases are TGTGCCAGCAGCTTAATGGGACTAGCGGGAGATGAAGGGAGAGATACGCAGTATTTT.

Worth noting for this clone: This sample also contains other DNA sequences that code for the same CDR3. V and J are TRBV14 and TRBJ2-1; D perhaps matches TRBD2 (5 bases). V lost 0 bases, J lost 0 bases, and 12 bases lay in between. Germline CDR1 reads SGHDN; CDR2 reads FVKESK. This CDR3 is 17 amino acids long. The DNA of the CDR3 is TGTGCCAGCAGCCAAGATGGTGAGGGAAGCTCCTACAATGAGCAGTTCTTC. Translated: CASSQDGEGSSYNEQFF.